These 21 T cell receptor beta chains came from one sample sequenced in a study of neurological immune-mediated disorders. TCRdb recomputed calls from the 5' RACE reads with MiXCR, one row per CDR3 protein. In the table there are approximately 44,000 distinct CDR3 sequences, approximately 5.8% of which are singletons. Specimen: CD4+ T cells from blood. Every receptor here comes from a woman between 18 and 30 years old with multiple sclerosis.

This clonotype occurred many times. The gene calls are TRBV29-1 and TRBJ2-1; D remains unclear. The CDR3 covers 13 residues. CDR1 and CDR2 from the germline V gene are SQVTM and ANQGSEA. V was trimmed by 5 bases and J by 7 bases, leaving 15 bases between them. CDR3 DNA: TGCAGCGTTATGCGGACCCACGCGAATGAGCAGTTCTTC. Translating gives CSVMRTHANEQFF.

This clonotype was found many times. The chain uses TRBV7-9 and TRBJ2-1; D uncertain. CDR1 is SEHNR and CDR2 is FQNEAQ in the germline V gene (reference sequence). V dropped 5 bases and J dropped 6 bases, with 8 bases sitting between them. The CDR3 spans 12 residues. CDR3 sequence reads: CASSAWTNEQFF. The DNA for the CDR3 is TGTGCCAGCAGCGCCTGGACCAATGAGCAGTTCTTC.

This clonotype appeared many times. The V call is TRBV7-3, the J call TRBJ2-2, with 11 bases that match TRBD1. CDR3 length equals 15 residues. V lost 5 bases to trimming and J lost 8 bases; unmatched junction nucleotides: 7. Looked up from germline, CDR1 is SGHTA and CDR2 is FQGTGA. The CDR3 bases are TGTGCCAGCAGCCCCACGGACAGGGGGCAAGGGGAGCTGTTTTTT. Protein: CASSPTDRGQGELFF. Looking up the rest from reference TRBV7-3 and TRBJ2-2 gives the full variable domain: GAGVSQTPSNKVTEKGKYVELRCDPISGHTALYWYRQSLGQGPEFLIYFQGTGAADDSGLPNDRFFAVRPEGSVSTLKIQRTERGDSAVYLCASSPTDRGQGELFFGEGSRLTVL.

This clonotype was counted a few times. The chain links TRBV18 to TRBJ2-5; D possibly uses TRBD1 or TRBD2 (5 bases each). V lost 2 bases to trimming and J lost 5 bases, with 6 bases between them. In germline, CDR1 is KGHSH, CDR2 LQKENI. This CDR3 spans 12 amino acids. DNA for the CDR3: TGTGCCAGCTCACCAGAGGGGGAGACCCAGTACTTC. Its protein product is CASSPEGETQYF.

This clonotype was observed at least ten times. The J gene is TRBJ2-5, the V gene TRBV20-1, with D unresolved. V gave up 5 bases and J gave up 3 bases, with 10 bases separating them. CDR3 length: 12 amino acids. Germline CDR1 and CDR2: DFQATT and SNEGSKA (reference sequence). CDR3 sequence (DNA): TGCAGTGCTGGGGTTAGGAAAGAGACCCAGTACTTC. It codes for CSAGVRKETQYF.

This clonotype was seen many times. The chain couples TRBV20-1 to TRBJ2-2, with D perhaps matching TRBD1 (6 bases). Germline lookup yields CDR1 DFQATT and CDR2 SNEGSKA (reference sequence). CDR3 length: 14 residues. The V and J ends lost 2 bases and 1 base respectively, with 8 bases between them. The CDR3 DNA reads TGCAGTGCTAGAAAGACAGGGAACACCGGGGAGCTGTTTTTT. This translates into CSARKTGNTGELFF.

This clonotype appeared many times. The rearrangement joins TRBV7-8 to TRBJ2-7; no firm D call. This CDR3 is built from 12 residues. Trimming shortened V by 5 bases and J by 3 bases, and 8 bases separated the two germline ends. Germline V gene data show CDR1 as SGHVS and CDR2 as FQNEAQ. DNA of the CDR3: TGTGCCAGCAGCCGATCCTTCTACGAGCAGTACTTC. This sequence encodes CASSRSFYEQYF.

The sample holds many counts of this clonotype. DNA for the CDR3: TGCGCCAGCAGCCCCAACCGGGACAGTAACTCCCTGAACACTGAAGCTTTCTTT. Its translation is CASSPNRDSNSLNTEAFF. The chain employs TRBV5-1 and TRBJ1-1, with TRBD1 identical over 7 bases. V lost 4 bases and J lost 0; bases outside the gene matches: 15. CDR3 length: 18 residues. Germline V lookup: CDR1 SGHRS, CDR2 YFSETQ.

Only a few counts were recorded for this clonotype. The chain recombines TRBV5-1 with TRBJ1-1, with D possibly being TRBD1 (5 bases). CDR3 length: 18 amino acids. V gave up 0 bases and J gave up 0 bases, with 18 bases separating them. Germline CDR1 reads SGHRS; CDR2 reads YFSETQ. The CDR3 here is CASSLVGQGTLMNTEAFF. In DNA, the CDR3 is TGCGCCAGCAGCTTGGTGGGGCAGGGAACGCTCATGAACACTGAAGCTTTCTTT.

This clonotype was observed many times. The chain uses TRBV5-1 and TRBJ1-1; 8 positions agree with TRBD1. Germline values: CDR1 SGHRS, CDR2 YFSETQ. The CDR3 is 15 amino acids. V was pared by 1 base and J by 5 bases, with 7 bases of the junction left unmatched. The DNA for the CDR3 is TGCGCCAGCAGCTTGACCACAGGGGGAAGTACTGAAGCTTTCTTT. Amino acids: CASSLTTGGSTEAFF.

This clonotype was seen ten or more times. The chain couples TRBV29-1 to TRBJ1-2, with 8 bases fitting TRBD1. The germline V gene encodes CDR1 SQVTM and CDR2 ANQGSEA. The CDR3 totals 12 residues. The V and J ends lost 7 bases and 4 bases, in that order; junction bases with no gene match: 5. The CDR3 DNA reads TGCAGCGCCTCGGACAGGGTCTATGGCTACACCTTC. It encodes CSASDRVYGYTF.

This clonotype was detected many times. The CDR3 DNA follows: TGTGCCAGCAGCTTAGCGGATCAAGCGGGATCGGGGTATTTT. Translation: CASSLADQAGSGYF. The V and J genes are TRBV7-2 and TRBJ2-3; 7 bases match TRBD2. This CDR3 contains 14 residues. With V trimmed by 0 bases and J by 14 bases, 11 bases remained unmatched. The germline V gene encodes CDR1 SGHTA and CDR2 FQGNSA.

This clonotype was picked up many times. J is TRBJ2-5 and V is TRBV7-2, with D perhaps matching TRBD1 or TRBD2 (6 bases each). The CDR3 spans 15 residues. V lost 5 bases and J 4 bases, leaving 17 bases between the germline ends. Germline CDR1 SGHTA, CDR2 FQGNSA. The CDR3 reads CASSTRRGLGETQYF. CDR3 in DNA: TGTGCCAGCAGCACAAGACGGGGGCTGGGAGAGACCCAGTACTTC.

Many counts were recorded for this clonotype. The CDR3 is CASSPYLSGYTF. The CDR3 DNA is TGTGCCAGCAGTCCCTATTTGAGTGGCTACACCTTC. J is TRBJ1-2 and V is TRBV28; unclear D gene. Germline CDR1 MDHEN, CDR2 SYDVKM. The V gene lost 5 bases and the J gene lost 7 bases, with 11 bases spanning the gap. The CDR3 runs to 12 residues.

This clonotype has at least ten counts. This rearrangement joins TRBV20-1 to TRBJ1-4; 10 bases are shared with TRBD1. The V gene's germline CDR1 is DFQATT and CDR2 SNEGSKA (reference sequence). The CDR3 length is 14 residues. With 6 bases clipped from V and 6 bases from J, the junction kept 7 bases outside the gene matches. CDR3 sequence reads: CSAGDRGRDEKLFF. As DNA, the CDR3 is TGCAGTGCCGGTGACAGGGGGCGTGATGAAAAACTGTTTTTT.

This clonotype has a handful of counts. V usage is TRBV19 and J usage is TRBJ1-3; D not certain. V lost 5 bases and J lost 0, with 8 bases in between. CDR1 and CDR2 from the germline V gene are LNHDA and SQIVND (reference sequence). The CDR3 has 14 amino acids. CDR3 region: CASSSGFSGNTIYF. In nucleotides, the CDR3 is TGTGCCAGTAGTTCGGGGTTCTCTGGAAACACCATATATTTT.

This clonotype was recorded many times. The chain couples TRBV28 to TRBJ1-1, with no clear D. Germline CDR1 is MDHEN and CDR2 is SYDVKM. Deletions cut 5 bases from V and 0 bases from J, with 13 bases between. This CDR3 spans 15 amino acids. CDR3 region: CASSQLLLMNTEAFF. The CDR3 coding sequence is TGTGCCAGCAGTCAGCTGCTACTCATGAACACTGAAGCTTTCTTT.

This clonotype was detected many times. The rearrangement joins TRBV7-6 to TRBJ2-3; no clear D gene. The CDR3 is made up of 14 amino acids. V gave up 0 bases and J gave up 2 bases, with 6 bases separating them. CDR1 SGHVS and CDR2 FNYEAQ come from the germline V gene. CDR3 sequence: CASSLAGPTDTQYF. The CDR3 nucleotides are TGTGCCAGCAGCTTAGCGGGCCCCACAGATACGCAGTATTTT.

In its sample, this clonotype is medium-sized. This sequence joins TRBV28 and TRBJ1-2, with D perhaps matching TRBD1 (6 bases). Trimming left V 2 bases short and J 4 bases short, with 14 bases between. Germline values: CDR1 MDHEN, CDR2 SYDVKM. This CDR3 spans 15 amino acids. CDR3 amino acids: CASSLPGAGGYGYTF. Written as DNA, the CDR3 is TGTGCCAGCAGTTTACCGGGGGCTGGGGGCTATGGCTACACCTTC.

This clonotype was counted ten times or more. The rearrangement links TRBV12-3 or TRBV12-4 to TRBJ2-2; D possibly corresponds to TRBD2 (5 bases). V lost 3 bases and J 0 bases, leaving 8 bases between the germline ends. The CDR3 length is 15 residues. The CDR3 reads CASSFGVSNTGELFF. The CDR3 bases are TGTGCCAGCAGTTTCGGGGTCTCGAACACCGGGGAGCTGTTTTTT.

This clonotype was seen many times. V is TRBV29-1 and J is TRBJ1-1; 8 nucleotides line up with TRBD1. The V segment lost 4 bases and the J segment 1 base; nucleotides outside the gene matches: 2. CDR1 and CDR2 from the germline V gene are SQVTM and ANQGSEA. The CDR3 runs to 13 residues. CDR3 loop: CSVVGTGNTEAFF. As DNA, the CDR3 is TGCAGCGTTGTCGGGACAGGGAACACTGAAGCTTTCTTT.